Reported below is one T cell receptor (beta chain). The antigen is undetermined. Sequenced by immunoSEQ multiplex PCR; TCRdb stores in-frame clones only, minus some. This sample has 250,000 to 300,000 clones, with 94% found just once. This entry comes from a study of T cell responses to AZD1222 COVID-19 vaccine. Study-level findings and limits: Repertoire samples came only from after the peak T cell response.

Trimming shortened V by 5 bases and J by 0 bases, and 9 bases separated the two germline ends. Germline loops: CDR1 SGHTA, CDR2 FQGTGA. The length of the CDR3 is 14 residues. Here the sequenced sample was peripheral blood, taken 28 days after the second AZD1222 dose. The receptor comes from an adult who received the AZD1222 COVID-19 vaccine. The rearrangement links TRBV7-3 to TRBJ2-3; a weak D match, TRBD2 (5 bases). The CDR3 DNA reads as TGTGCCAGCAGCGAGAGCGGAAGCACAGATACGCAGTATTTT. It is translated as CASSESGSTDTQYF.